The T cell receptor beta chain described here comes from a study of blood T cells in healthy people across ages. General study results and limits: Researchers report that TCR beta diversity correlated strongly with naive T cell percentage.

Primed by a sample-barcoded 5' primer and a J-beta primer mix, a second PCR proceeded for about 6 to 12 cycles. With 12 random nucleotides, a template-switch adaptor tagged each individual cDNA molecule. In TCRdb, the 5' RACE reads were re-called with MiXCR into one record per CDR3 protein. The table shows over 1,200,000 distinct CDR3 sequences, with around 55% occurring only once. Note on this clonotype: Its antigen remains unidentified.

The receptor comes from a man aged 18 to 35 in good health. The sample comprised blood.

CDR3 in DNA: TGTGCCACCAGTGGCACCGGGGAGCTGTTTTTT. Translation: CATSGTGELFF. The V gene is TRBV24-1, the J gene TRBJ2-2; D gene unclear. V lost 5 bases and J lost 4, with 1 base in between. The CDR3 covers 11 residues. The germline V gene encodes CDR1 KGHDR and CDR2 SFDVKD.